A single sample gave rise to the 4 T cell receptor beta chains below, sequenced in a study of PD-1 blockade in classical Hodgkin lymphoma. Time point of the sample: cycle 4 day 1 (C4D1), after around six weeks of nivolumab. Every patient relapsed after autologous stem cell transplantation, and brentuximab vedotin exposure varied. Here immunoSEQ multiplex PCR was the method, and the copy in TCRdb shows in-frame clones only, minus some. The sample lists around 92,000 clones, nearly 85% occurring once. The sequencing used peripheral blood mononuclear cells (PBMCs), collected before the fourth cycle of nivolumab. The receptors here all came from a human donor with classical Hodgkin lymphoma.

The chain combines TRBV5-8 with TRBJ1-5; D is possibly TRBD1 (6 bases). Trimming removed 0 bases from V and 2 bases from J, with 9 bases in between. The CDR3 loop spans 15 amino acids. The germline V gene has CDR1 SGHTS and CDR2 YDEGEE. The CDR3 sequence: CASSLEGQRNQPQHF. CDR3 nucleotide sequence: TGTGCCAGCAGCTTGGAAGGACAGCGCAATCAGCCCCAGCATTTT. The full variable domain, completed using reference TRBV5-8 and TRBJ1-5, is EAGVTQSPTHLIKTRGQQATLRCSPISGHTSVYWYQQALGLGLQFLLWYDEGEERNRGNFPPRFSGRQFPNYSSELNVNALELEDSALYLCASSLEGQRNQPQHFGDGTRLSIL.

The gene calls are TRBV19 and TRBJ1-2; unclear D gene. Germline CDR1 is LNHDA and CDR2 is SQIVND (reference sequence). Deletions cut 7 bases from V and 6 bases from J, with 18 bases between. The CDR3 consists of 14 residues. In DNA form, the CDR3 reads TGTGCCAGTAAGGATGACATAATTTACAATGGCTACACCTTC. Amino acids: CASKDDIIYNGYTF.

The rearrangement links TRBV5-6 to TRBJ1-5; D uncertain. The ends were cut back, 6 bases at V and 4 bases at J, with 20 bases in the middle. Germline V gene sequence: CDR1 SGHDT, CDR2 YYEEEE. The CDR3 has 16 amino acids. DNA of the CDR3: TGTGCCAGCACCTACTGGGGTTCTCCATCAAATCAGCCCCAGCATTTT. Protein sequence: CASTYWGSPSNQPQHF.

The CDR3 is CSATEPWEAFF. For the CDR3, the DNA is TGCAGTGCTACAGAGCCCTGGGAAGCTTTCTTT. The chain is built from TRBV20-1 and TRBJ1-1; no reliable D call. The CDR3 extends over 11 amino acids. The germline V gene encodes CDR1 DFQATT and CDR2 SNEGSKA (reference sequence). Between the trimmed V and J ends, which lost 4 bases and 8 bases, there was a span of 11 bases.